This is a list of T cell receptor beta chains from one sample in a study of shared clonotypes between healthy human individuals. The data were produced by immunoSEQ multiplex PCR, yet TCRdb's version contains in-frame clones alone and is incomplete. The data hold some 500,000 clones, with almost 97% observed a single time. Sequenced: naive CD4+ T cells sorted from blood. The receptors were sampled from a woman aged 25 to 39 in good health. Both conserved end residues are part of each CDR3. The D gene is left open where the match is weak. Clone size is not always given. Where it is, it says once, few, many or a class for expanded clones.

v_gene: TRBV25-1; d_gene: TRBD2; len: 18; j_gene: TRBJ2-7; abundance: NA; CDR3nt: TGTGCCAGCAGTGACCCGGGGACTAGCGGGAGGGGATCCCACGAGCAGTACTTC; CDR3aa: CASSDPGTSGRGSHEQYF
v_gene: TRBV4-1; d_gene: TRBD1; len: 16; j_gene: TRBJ2-7; abundance: once; CDR3nt: TGCGCCAGCAGCCAAGCTGTTGGGACAGGGTCCTACGAGCAGTACTTC; CDR3aa: CASSQAVGTGSYEQYF
v_gene: TRBV27; d_gene: TRBD1; len: 15; j_gene: TRBJ1-5; abundance: NA; CDR3nt: TGTGCCAGCAGTTTGTTCAGGGGGGACAATCAGCCCCAGCATTTT; CDR3aa: CASSLFRGDNQPQHF
v_gene: TRBV5-1; d_gene: NA; len: 18; j_gene: TRBJ1-1; abundance: NA; CDR3nt: TGCGCCAGCAGCCCTAGTCAGGGCATACCCGCGGGTCTTGCTGAAGCTTTCTTT; CDR3aa: CASSPSQGIPAGLAEAFF
v_gene: TRBV28; d_gene: TRBD1; len: 14; j_gene: TRBJ2-7; abundance: NA; CDR3nt: TGTGCCAGCACTACGGGACAGGGGATCGGCGAGCAGTACTTC; CDR3aa: CASTTGQGIGEQYF
v_gene: TRBV6-4; d_gene: NA; len: 14; j_gene: TRBJ2-7; abundance: NA; CDR3nt: TGTGCCAGCAGACCAGTCTTTAGCTCCTACGAGCAGTACTTC; CDR3aa: CASRPVFSSYEQYF
v_gene: TRBV6-5; d_gene: TRBD1; len: 14; j_gene: TRBJ2-7; abundance: once; CDR3nt: TGTGCCAGCAGCCGCGGACAGGGGCCCTACGAGCAGTACTTC; CDR3aa: CASSRGQGPYEQYF
v_gene: TRBV19; d_gene: NA; len: 16; j_gene: TRBJ1-5; abundance: NA; CDR3nt: TGTGCCAGTAGTGTTCGGGTCTCGTCCAGCAATCAGCCCCAGCATTTT; CDR3aa: CASSVRVSSSNQPQHF
v_gene: TRBV30; d_gene: NA; len: 12; j_gene: TRBJ1-5; abundance: few; CDR3nt: TGTGCCTGGACCCAGGTGGGTCAGCCCCAGCATTTT; CDR3aa: CAWTQVGQPQHF
v_gene: TRBV28; d_gene: TRBD1; len: 13; j_gene: TRBJ2-7; abundance: NA; CDR3nt: TGTGCCAGCAGAAGGGACAGCTCCTACGAGCAGTACTTC; CDR3aa: CASRRDSSYEQYF
v_gene: TRBV7-9; d_gene: NA; len: 15; j_gene: TRBJ1-1; abundance: NA; CDR3nt: TGTGCCAGCAGCTTAGCCCCTGGCTTCTTCCATGAAGCTTTCTTT; CDR3aa: CASSLAPGFFHEAFF
v_gene: TRBV27; d_gene: TRBD2; len: 14; j_gene: TRBJ2-7; abundance: NA; CDR3nt: TGTGCCAGCAGTTTTCTAGCGGGAGTTGGCGAGCAGTACTTC; CDR3aa: CASSFLAGVGEQYF
v_gene: TRBV11-3; d_gene: NA; len: 14; j_gene: TRBJ2-7; abundance: NA; CDR3nt: TGTGCCAGCAGCCGAGGACAGCCCGGGGACGAGCAGTACTTC; CDR3aa: CASSRGQPGDEQYF
v_gene: TRBV21-1; d_gene: NA; len: 18; j_gene: TRBJ2-1; abundance: NA; CDR3nt: TGTGCCAGCAGCAAGGACGACCTACTAGCGGGAGTTTACAATGAGCAGTTCTTC; CDR3aa: CASSKDDLLAGVYNEQFF
v_gene: TRBV30; d_gene: TRBD1; len: 16; j_gene: TRBJ1-2; abundance: NA; CDR3nt: TGTGCCTGGAGTGTTTACAGGAACAGGGGGTTAGTTGGCTACACCTTC; CDR3aa: CAWSVYRNRGLVGYTF
v_gene: TRBV6-6; d_gene: TRBD2; len: 15; j_gene: TRBJ2-3; abundance: NA; CDR3nt: TGTGCCAGCAGTTACGGACTAGCGGTAACAGATACGCAGTATTTT; CDR3aa: CASSYGLAVTDTQYF
v_gene: TRBV29-1; d_gene: NA; len: 14; j_gene: TRBJ1-1; abundance: NA; CDR3nt: TGCAGCGTTGAGAGGGGGTCGGTGTCCACTGAAGCTTTCTTT; CDR3aa: CSVERGSVSTEAFF
v_gene: TRBV5-1; d_gene: NA; len: 14; j_gene: TRBJ2-7; abundance: NA; CDR3nt: TGCGCCAGCAGCTTGGTTCCGGACTACTACGAGCAGTACTTC; CDR3aa: CASSLVPDYYEQYF
v_gene: TRBV15; d_gene: NA; len: 14; j_gene: TRBJ2-3; abundance: NA; CDR3nt: TGTGCCACCAGCAGGGACGGCGGTAGGGATACGCAGTATTTT; CDR3aa: CATSRDGGRDTQYF
v_gene: TRBV5-1; d_gene: NA; len: 16; j_gene: TRBJ2-6; abundance: NA; CDR3nt: TGCGCCAGCAGCTTACAATTCCGCTCTGGGGCCAACGTCCTGACTTTC; CDR3aa: CASSLQFRSGANVLTF
v_gene: TRBV7-2; d_gene: NA; len: 15; j_gene: TRBJ2-7; abundance: NA; CDR3nt: TGTGCCAGCAGCTTTCCCGGGACTCGCACCTACGAGCAGTACTTC; CDR3aa: CASSFPGTRTYEQYF
v_gene: TRBV14; d_gene: TRBD2; len: 17; j_gene: TRBJ2-7; abundance: NA; CDR3nt: TGTGCCAGCAGCCGAATTGCCGGGACTAGCGCATACTACGAGCAGTACTTC; CDR3aa: CASSRIAGTSAYYEQYF
v_gene: TRBV5-1; d_gene: TRBD1; len: 15; j_gene: TRBJ1-5; abundance: NA; CDR3nt: TGCGCCAGCAATCTTGGGACAGACCCCAATCAGCCCCAGCATTTT; CDR3aa: CASNLGTDPNQPQHF
v_gene: TRBV5-1; d_gene: NA; len: 13; j_gene: TRBJ2-7; abundance: NA; CDR3nt: TGCGCCAGCAGCTTGGAGGGGGGTCACGAGCAGTACTTC; CDR3aa: CASSLEGGHEQYF
v_gene: TRBV18; d_gene: NA; len: 13; j_gene: TRBJ2-5; abundance: NA; CDR3nt: TGTGCCAGCTCACCTCTTGAACAAGAGACCCAGTACTTC; CDR3aa: CASSPLEQETQYF
v_gene: TRBV7-3; d_gene: NA; len: 16; j_gene: TRBJ2-2; abundance: NA; CDR3nt: TGTGCCAGCAGCTTAATGGCAGGGGCCCTCACCGGGGAGCTGTTTTTT; CDR3aa: CASSLMAGALTGELFF
v_gene: TRBV13; d_gene: NA; len: 18; j_gene: TRBJ2-5; abundance: NA; CDR3nt: TGTGCCAGCAGCAGCGCCGCCCTAAACAGAGAGACACAAGAGACCCAGTACTTC; CDR3aa: CASSSAALNRETQETQYF
v_gene: TRBV7-9; d_gene: NA; len: 16; j_gene: TRBJ2-7; abundance: NA; CDR3nt: TGTGCCAGCAGCCCCTACGGGTCGGGAAGTTCCTACGAGCAGTACTTC; CDR3aa: CASSPYGSGSSYEQYF
v_gene: TRBV19; d_gene: TRBD2; len: 15; j_gene: TRBJ2-7; abundance: NA; CDR3nt: TGTGCCAGTAGTAAACTAGCGGGAGACGCCTACGAGCAGTACTTC; CDR3aa: CASSKLAGDAYEQYF
v_gene: TRBV29-1; d_gene: TRBD1; len: 14; j_gene: TRBJ2-7; abundance: few; CDR3nt: TGCAGCGTTGGGGACAGGGATAACTCCTACGAGCAGTACTTC; CDR3aa: CSVGDRDNSYEQYF
v_gene: TRBV5-1; d_gene: TRBD2; len: 17; j_gene: TRBJ2-3; abundance: NA; CDR3nt: TGCGCCAGCAGCTGGAGATATTTCGCGGGAGCAACAGATACGCAGTATTTT; CDR3aa: CASSWRYFAGATDTQYF
v_gene: TRBV6-5; d_gene: NA; len: 14; j_gene: TRBJ1-6; abundance: NA; CDR3nt: TGTGCCAGCAGTTACTCTCAGGGAAATTCACCCCTCCACTTT; CDR3aa: CASSYSQGNSPLHF
v_gene: TRBV7-2; d_gene: TRBD2; len: 19; j_gene: TRBJ2-3; abundance: NA; CDR3nt: TGTGCCAGCAGCTTAGCTGGGACTAGCGGGGAGGCTAGCACAGATACGCAGTATTTT; CDR3aa: CASSLAGTSGEASTDTQYF
v_gene: TRBV9; d_gene: NA; len: 14; j_gene: TRBJ2-2; abundance: NA; CDR3nt: TGTGCCAGCAGCGTAACAGGGTGGTCCGGGGAGCTGTTTTTT; CDR3aa: CASSVTGWSGELFF
v_gene: TRBV5-4; d_gene: NA; len: 14; j_gene: TRBJ1-2; abundance: NA; CDR3nt: TGTGCCAGCAGCTTACAGGGAGCTAACTATGGCTACACCTTC; CDR3aa: CASSLQGANYGYTF
v_gene: TRBV20-1; d_gene: NA; len: 11; j_gene: TRBJ1-2; abundance: NA; CDR3nt: TGCAGTGCCCGGACCCCGGCGGGCTACACCTTC; CDR3aa: CSARTPAGYTF
v_gene: TRBV2; d_gene: TRBD1; len: 15; j_gene: TRBJ1-4; abundance: NA; CDR3nt: TGTGCCAGCAGTAACCGGGGACAGGCTGTATGGAGACTGTTTTTT; CDR3aa: CASSNRGQAVWRLFF
v_gene: TRBV13; d_gene: NA; len: 19; j_gene: TRBJ2-6; abundance: NA; CDR3nt: TGTGCCAGCAGCCCGAGAGGCGGACAGCCGATCTCTGGGGCCAACGTCCTGACTTTC; CDR3aa: CASSPRGGQPISGANVLTF
v_gene: TRBV6-1; d_gene: NA; len: 12; j_gene: TRBJ1-3; abundance: once; CDR3nt: TGTGCCAGCAGTTCCAAAGGAAACACCATATATTTT; CDR3aa: CASSSKGNTIYF
v_gene: TRBV2; d_gene: TRBD2; len: 12; j_gene: TRBJ2-1; abundance: NA; CDR3nt: TGTGCCAGCTTGCGGGAGAGGAATGAGCAGTTCTTC; CDR3aa: CASLRERNEQFF
v_gene: TRBV30; d_gene: NA; len: 13; j_gene: TRBJ1-1; abundance: NA; CDR3nt: TGTGCCTGGAGTGTTCACGCGAACACTGAAGCTTTCTTT; CDR3aa: CAWSVHANTEAFF
v_gene: TRBV5-1; d_gene: NA; len: 15; j_gene: TRBJ2-7; abundance: NA; CDR3nt: TGCGCCAGCAGCGCCCACCCGGGACACCGCTACGAGCAGTACTTC; CDR3aa: CASSAHPGHRYEQYF
v_gene: TRBV6-5; d_gene: NA; len: 15; j_gene: TRBJ2-1; abundance: NA; CDR3nt: TGTGCCAGCACCCACTCCGGAGCCACCTACAATGAGCAGTTCTTC; CDR3aa: CASTHSGATYNEQFF
v_gene: TRBV11-2; d_gene: NA; len: 13; j_gene: TRBJ1-5; abundance: NA; CDR3nt: TGTGCCAGCAGCTTAGAGGGGGATCAGCCCCAGCATTTT; CDR3aa: CASSLEGDQPQHF
v_gene: TRBV5-1; d_gene: TRBD1; len: 12; j_gene: TRBJ1-1; abundance: NA; CDR3nt: TGCGCCAGCATAGGACAGGGTACTGAAGCTTTCTTT; CDR3aa: CASIGQGTEAFF
v_gene: TRBV5-1; d_gene: NA; len: 13; j_gene: TRBJ2-2; abundance: NA; CDR3nt: TGCGCCAGCAGCTCCGATACCCCCGGGGAGCTGTTTTTT; CDR3aa: CASSSDTPGELFF
v_gene: TRBV11-2; d_gene: TRBD2; len: 15; j_gene: TRBJ2-5; abundance: NA; CDR3nt: TGTGCCAGCAGCTTAGAGCCCCTAGCGGGAGAGACCCAGTACTTC; CDR3aa: CASSLEPLAGETQYF
v_gene: TRBV27; d_gene: NA; len: 16; j_gene: TRBJ1-1; abundance: NA; CDR3nt: TGTGCCAGCAGGGCTGCATACGCTGACAACTCGGCTGAAGCTTTCTTT; CDR3aa: CASRAAYADNSAEAFF
v_gene: TRBV5-1; d_gene: TRBD2; len: 15; j_gene: TRBJ2-5; abundance: once; CDR3nt: TGCGCCAGCAGCTTTACGAGCGGGAGGGAAGAGACCCAGTACTTC; CDR3aa: CASSFTSGREETQYF